Below are 2 T cell receptor beta chains sequenced from a single sample in a study of blood T cell repertoires in COVID-19. TCRdb's table, derived via immunoSEQ multiplex PCR, lists solely in-frame clones and lacks some. The table shows over 200,000 clones, with almost 90% occurring only once. The sample consisted of peripheral blood. The receptors stem from a man between 18 and 35 years old with active or convalescent COVID-19.

The chain is built from TRBV28 and TRBJ1-4; tentative D call: TRBD1 (5 bases). Germline assignment: CDR1 MDHEN and CDR2 SYDVKM. Trimming took off 4 bases at V and 0 bases at J, with 18 bases between the two ends. The CDR3 spans 18 residues. The CDR3 spells CASSSLFLGVATNEKLFF. DNA for the CDR3: TGTGCCAGCAGTTCATTATTTTTAGGGGTTGCAACTAATGAAAAACTGTTTTTT.

This chain connects TRBV2 to TRBJ2-4, with 12 bases that match TRBD1. Losses at the gene ends were 6 bases for V and 1 base for J; bases not matched to a gene: 16. Germline CDR1 SNHLY, CDR2 FYNNEI. There are 20 residues in the CDR3. The CDR3 here is CASRGSLGTGGAGAKNIQYF. CDR3 in DNA: TGTGCCAGCAGGGGATCTTTAGGGACAGGGGGCGCGGGCGCCAAAAACATTCAGTACTTC.